Listed here is a single T cell receptor (beta chain). Within the sample, other DNA sequences also encode this same CDR3. The data stem from a study of T cell changes during pregnancy in multiple sclerosis. The table came from immunoSEQ multiplex PCR; TCRdb's copy has only in-frame clones and leaves some out. The sample carries about 70,000 clones, roughly 94% recorded once. The V and J ends lost 0 bases and 0 bases, in that order; junction bases with no gene match: 3. The CDR3 spans 16 residues. In germline, CDR1 is LGHNA, CDR2 YNFKEQ. V gene TRBV4-2 combines with J gene TRBJ1-1; TRBD1 matches at 8 bases. The input for sequencing was peripheral blood, taken in the third trimester of pregnancy. The receptor was isolated from a female donor with multiple sclerosis, enrolled in a pregnancy study. CDR3 nucleotides: TGTGCCAGCAGCCAAGATGCGGACAGGGTGAACACTGAAGCTTTCTTT. Its translation: CASSQDADRVNTEAFF.